This T cell receptor (beta chain) was found in a study of glioma-infiltrating T cells. The sample holds many counts of this clonotype. TCR alpha and beta CDR3 regions were amplified from RNA using iRepertoire nested multiplex PCR. Tissue mRNA or PBMC total RNA, roughly 85-450 ng, went into one-step reverse transcription and amplification. TCRdb re-analysed the multiplex PCR reads in MiXCR, keeping a single row per CDR3 protein. The sample carries tens of thousands of distinct CDR3 sequences, 35% to 50% recorded once. The sequence was obtained from a human donor with low-grade glioma or glioblastoma, undergoing nonglioma brain surgery, or in good health (not recorded which). Material: glioma tissue, nonneoplastic brain tissue, or PBMCs (not recorded which).

The CDR3 DNA is TGTGCCAGCAGTTACACAGGGAATGAGCAGTTCTTC. Protein sequence: CASSYTGNEQFF. The chain joins TRBV27 to TRBJ2-1; the D gene is possibly TRBD1 (6 bases). Per the germline V gene, CDR1 is MNHEY and CDR2 is SMNVEV (reference sequence). This CDR3 is 12 amino acids long. Trimming stripped 4 bases from V and 7 bases from J, with 8 bases between.